The 18 T cell receptor beta chains below were found in one sample sequenced in a study of control samples from healthy donors and cancer patients. This table comes from immunoSEQ multiplex PCR, and its TCRdb copy is limited to in-frame clones, with some not included. The sample lists 150,000 to 200,000 clones; around 92% were seen once. The sample consisted of blood. These receptors were obtained from a woman aged 25 to 45 in good health.

The rearrangement uses TRBV7-9 and TRBJ2-3; D might be TRBD2 (6 bases). The V end lost 5 bases, the J end lost 4 bases, and 16 bases lay between the germline ends. Germline V gene lookup returns CDR1 SEHNR and CDR2 FQNEAQ (reference sequence). The CDR3 extends over 15 amino acids. Written as DNA, the CDR3 is TGTGCCAGCAGCCCCCGGCGGGGAGGCCCAGATACGCAGTATTTT. Protein product: CASSPRRGGPDTQYF.

The genes are TRBV18 and TRBJ2-1, with D possibly being TRBD2 (6 bases). CDR1 is KGHSH, CDR2 LQKENI, per germline. The CDR3 is 15 amino acids. V was pared by 0 bases and J by 5 bases, with 11 bases between. The CDR3 loop is CASSPPREGNNEQFF. The CDR3 DNA is TGTGCCAGCTCACCACCGCGGGAAGGGAACAATGAGCAGTTCTTC.

The chain employs TRBV7-9 and TRBJ2-5; possibly TRBD1 for D (6 bases). Germline-derived CDR1 and CDR2 are SEHNR and FQNEAQ (reference sequence). With 5 bases removed from V and 5 bases from J, the gap between germline ends came to 12 bases. The CDR3 loop spans 13 amino acids. DNA for the CDR3: TGTGCCAGCAGCCCCGACAGGAGGGAGACCCAGTACTTC. Translation gives CASSPDRRETQYF.

This clone was detected only once. The chain carries TRBV18 and TRBJ2-5, with D uncertain. The germline V and J ends were trimmed by 2 bases and 5 bases, with 9 bases remaining between them. This CDR3 spans 13 amino acids. Germline assignment: CDR1 KGHSH and CDR2 LQKENI. The CDR3 sequence: CASSPGLRETQYF. CDR3 sequence (DNA): TGTGCCAGCTCACCAGGGTTAAGGGAGACCCAGTACTTC.

The V and J genes are TRBV3-1 (or the pseudogene TRBV3-2) and TRBJ2-5, with 8 bases matching TRBD1. The V and J ends lost 6 bases and 4 bases, in that order; junction bases with no gene match: 7. The CDR3 covers 14 residues. Germline lookup yields CDR1 LGHDT and CDR2 YNNKEL (reference sequence). CDR3 in DNA: TGTGCCAGCAGTTGGCTACAGGGGGTAGAGACCCAGTACTTC. It is translated as CASSWLQGVETQYF.

As concerns this clone: Additional DNA sequences in this sample encode the identical CDR3. The V and J genes are TRBV15 and TRBJ2-7; 10 nucleotides align to TRBD2. The germline gives CDR1 LNHNV, CDR2 YYDKDF (reference sequence). This CDR3 is built from 15 residues. V was pared by 1 base and J by 3 bases, with 3 bases of the junction left unmatched. This CDR3 is CATSRGLAGGYEQYF. The DNA for the CDR3 is TGTGCCACCAGCAGAGGCTTAGCGGGAGGCTACGAGCAGTACTTC.

This sequence joins TRBV7-9 and TRBJ1-1; unclear D gene. Trimming pared 4 bases from V and 2 bases from J, leaving 11 bases between. Per the germline V gene, CDR1 is SEHNR and CDR2 is FQNEAQ (reference sequence). The CDR3 length is 14 residues. The CDR3 sequence: CASSSTGKNTEAFF. The DNA for the CDR3 is TGTGCCAGCAGCTCTACCGGGAAAAACACTGAAGCTTTCTTT.

The J gene is TRBJ2-1, the V gene TRBV5-1; D may be TRBD2 (5 bases). Trimming cost V 4 bases and J 6 bases, with 8 bases left between them. The CDR3 spans 12 residues. The germline V gene has CDR1 SGHRS and CDR2 YFSETQ. The CDR3 protein is CASSRSGNEQFF. The CDR3 DNA is TGCGCCAGCAGCAGGAGCGGCAATGAGCAGTTCTTC.

The chain recombines TRBV5-1 with TRBJ1-6; 7 positions agree with TRBD1. Germline V lookup: CDR1 SGHRS, CDR2 YFSETQ. This CDR3 is 16 amino acids long. The junction had 11 bases not matched to a gene; V was cut back by 4 bases and J by 7 bases. The chain's CDR3 is CASSGTPGTENSPLHF. DNA for the CDR3: TGCGCCAGCAGCGGCACTCCCGGGACAGAGAATTCACCCCTCCACTTT.

The rearrangement links TRBV11-2 to TRBJ2-7, with D unclear. The germline V and J ends were trimmed by 1 base and 0 bases, with 10 bases remaining between them. This CDR3 contains 15 residues. Germline V gene lookup returns CDR1 SGHAT and CDR2 FQNNGV. DNA for the CDR3: TGTGCCAGCAGCTTAGGTACCGGCCCCTCCTACGAGCAGTACTTC. The encoded protein is CASSLGTGPSYEQYF.

The V call is TRBV4-3, the J call TRBJ2-1, with TRBD1 matching over 9 bases. Germline V gene lookup returns CDR1 LGHNA and CDR2 YSLEER. CDR3 length equals 15 residues. Trimming at V came to 4 bases and at J to 6 bases, leaving 7 bases not matched to a gene. CDR3 in amino acids: CASSPGTGFFNEQFF. DNA of the CDR3: TGCGCCAGCAGCCCCGGGACAGGGTTTTTCAATGAGCAGTTCTTC.

The genes are TRBV12-3 or TRBV12-4 and TRBJ1-1; 9 nucleotides line up with TRBD1. With 6 bases clipped from V and 1 base from J, the junction kept 0 bases outside the gene matches. The length of the CDR3 is 13 residues. CDR3 bases: TGTGCCAGCAGGGGACAGGGGAACACTGAAGCTTTCTTT. Protein: CASRGQGNTEAFF.

The gene calls are TRBV19 and TRBJ1-2, with D perhaps matching TRBD1 (6 bases). The V and J ends lost 3 bases and 4 bases respectively, with 9 bases between them. This CDR3 has 13 amino acids. Germline V CDR1 and CDR2: LNHDA, SQIVND (reference sequence). The CDR3 DNA reads as TGTGCCAGTAGTATCCAGGGGCGCTATGGCTACACCTTC. Amino acid sequence: CASSIQGRYGYTF.

The chain combines TRBV4-1 with TRBJ1-5; the match to TRBD1 covers 8 bases. The CDR3 totals 16 residues. V shed 0 bases, J shed 7 bases, and the junction held 8 bases outside the gene matches. Germline V gene data show CDR1 as MGHRA and CDR2 as YSYEKL. The CDR3 DNA is TGCGCCAGCAGCCAAGATTTGGGGACAGGCTGGCAGCCCCAGCATTTT. Protein: CASSQDLGTGWQPQHF.

This clone was seen once. V and J are TRBV20-1 and TRBJ1-2; 11 nucleotides align to TRBD1. This CDR3 comprises 13 residues. J lost 7 bases, V lost 3 bases, and 4 bases had no gene match. Looked up from germline, CDR1 is DFQATT and CDR2 is SNEGSKA (reference sequence). The CDR3 DNA reads TGCAGTGCTAGTGGGGGACAGGGGGGTGGCTACACCTTC. The encoded protein is CSASGGQGGGYTF.

The chain links TRBV6-1 to TRBJ1-5; D is undetermined. CDR1 is MNHNS, CDR2 SASEGT, per germline. V dropped 2 bases and J dropped 0 bases, with 5 bases sitting between them. This CDR3 has 14 amino acids. In DNA, the CDR3 is TGTGCCAGCAGTGAATCCCATAGCAATCAGCCCCAGCATTTT. Translated: CASSESHSNQPQHF.

As to this clone: In the same sample, other DNA sequences code for this CDR3. The chain combines TRBV5-1 with TRBJ1-2; D gene unclear. Trimming removed 0 bases from V and 2 bases from J, with 5 bases in between. This CDR3 is built from 13 residues. Germline CDR1 reads SGHRS; CDR2 reads YFSETQ. CDR3 coding DNA: TGCGCCAGCAGCTTGGTTGACAACTATGGCTACACCTTC. It yields the protein CASSLVDNYGYTF. The full variable domain, in which reference TRBV5-1 and TRBJ1-2 provide the parts outside the CDR3, is KAGVTQTPRYLIKTRGQQVTLSCSPISGHRSVSWYQQTPGQGLQFLFEYFSETQRNKGNFPGRFSGRQFSNSRSEMNVSTLELGDSALYLCASSLVDNYGYTFGSGTRLTVV.

V usage is TRBV6-4 and J usage is TRBJ2-3; D is perhaps TRBD1 (6 bases). The CDR3 is 14 amino acids. The germline gives CDR1 MRHNA, CDR2 SNTAGT. Trimming pared 5 bases from V and 3 bases from J, leaving 12 bases between. The CDR3 sequence: CASSLQGDTDTQYF. The CDR3 bases are TGTGCCAGCAGTCTACAGGGAGATACAGATACGCAGTATTTT.